These 29 T cell receptor beta chains were sequenced from one sample in a study of blood T cell repertoires in COVID-19. Using immunoSEQ multiplex PCR, the repertoire was profiled, and TCRdb retains in-frame clones only, with some absent. Of about 490,000 clones listed, approximately 85% were seen once; the top ten hold about 3%. Input material: peripheral blood. Receptor source: a human donor in a cohort sampled during active COVID-19.

The genes are TRBV28 and TRBJ2-7, with 7 nucleotides matching TRBD1. The ends lost 6 bases at V and 2 bases at J; junction bases unmatched: 10. From germline, CDR1 is MDHEN and CDR2 SYDVKM. The CDR3 has 15 amino acids. In nucleotides, the CDR3 is TGTGCCAGCAGAGGGGCCGGGACAGAGACCTACGAGCAGTACTTC. Protein product: CASRGAGTETYEQYF.

CDR3 region: CASSGTGGGNTIYF. The DNA for the CDR3 is TGTGCCAGCAGCGGGACAGGGGGTGGAAACACCATATATTTT. The rearrangement joins TRBV6-5 to TRBJ1-3; 11 nucleotides line up with TRBD1. With V trimmed by 6 bases and J by 3 bases, 1 base remained unmatched. Per germline, CDR1 MNHEY and CDR2 SVGAGI. The CDR3 is made up of 14 amino acids.

The chain has TRBV19 and TRBJ2-7; 9 nucleotides match TRBD1. J gave up 7 bases and V 5 bases, and 9 bases lay outside the gene matches. CDR3 length equals 14 residues. Germline V gene lookup returns CDR1 LNHDA and CDR2 SQIVND (reference sequence). CDR3 in amino acids: CASSPTRDRDEQYF. The CDR3 nucleotides read TGTGCCAGTAGTCCAACCCGGGACAGGGATGAGCAGTACTTC. Together with reference TRBV19 and TRBJ2-7, the CDR3 gives the full variable domain: DGGITQSPKYLFRKEGQNVTLSCEQNLNHDAMYWYRQDPGQGLRLIYYSQIVNDFQKGDIAEGYSVSREKKESFPLTVTSAQKNPTAFYLCASSPTRDRDEQYFGPGTRLTVT.

This chain connects TRBV5-1 to TRBJ2-2; 8 positions agree with TRBD2. The CDR3 consists of 17 residues. The junction had 8 bases not matched to a gene; V was cut back by 0 bases and J by 4 bases. Germline CDR1 is SGHRS and CDR2 is YFSETQ. CDR3 in amino acids: CASSLVRLGLATGELFF. The CDR3 nucleotides are TGCGCCAGCAGCTTGGTAAGGCTTGGACTAGCCACCGGGGAGCTGTTTTTT.

This sequence joins TRBV29-1 and TRBJ2-3, with 11 bases fitting TRBD2. The CDR3 has 14 residues. Looked up from germline, CDR1 is SQVTM and CDR2 is ANQGSEA. The ends lost 8 bases at V and 0 bases at J; junction bases unmatched: 4. CDR3 loop: CSLTSGGSTDTQYF. The CDR3, as DNA: TGCAGCCTTACTAGCGGGGGAAGCACAGATACGCAGTATTTT.

This sequence joins TRBV30 and TRBJ2-6; D call uncertain. Germline V gene data show CDR1 as GTSNPN and CDR2 as SVGIG (reference sequence). Trimming removed 4 bases at V and 0 bases at J, with 7 bases between. The CDR3 sequence is 14 residues long. The CDR3 region has the DNA TGTGCCTGGAAAGGAGTCTCTGGGGCCAACGTCCTGACTTTC. Its protein is CAWKGVSGANVLTF.

The chain links TRBV29-1 to TRBJ2-3; D call uncertain. This CDR3 is 12 amino acids long. Germline CDR1 is SQVTM and CDR2 is ANQGSEA. Trimming removed 2 bases at V and 8 bases at J, with 11 bases between. CDR3 residues: CSVEIPPGTQYF. As DNA, the CDR3 is TGCAGCGTTGAAATCCCCCCAGGTACGCAGTATTTT.

This chain connects TRBV19 to TRBJ2-2; perhaps TRBD1 as D (6 bases). Germline V lookup: CDR1 LNHDA, CDR2 SQIVND (reference sequence). CDR3 length: 13 amino acids. V lost 7 bases, J lost 3 bases, and 9 bases lay in between. CDR3 in DNA: TGTGCCAGTAAGTGGGGGCACACCGGGGAGCTGTTTTTT. Amino acid sequence: CASKWGHTGELFF.

The genes are TRBV11-2 and TRBJ1-1; no clear D. CDR1 SGHAT and CDR2 FQNNGV come from the germline V gene. Trimming stripped 0 bases from V and 8 bases from J, with 4 bases between. This CDR3 region has 11 residues. Here the CDR3 DNA reads TGTGCCAGCAGCTTAGACGTCGAAGCTTTCTTT. As protein: CASSLDVEAFF.

The chain is built from TRBV27 and TRBJ1-1, with a weak D call TRBD1 (6 bases). This CDR3 region has 16 residues. V lost 4 bases and J lost 0, with 15 bases in between. Germline CDR1 reads MNHEY; CDR2 reads SMNVEV (reference sequence). The CDR3 region is CASSSHRVGLNTEAFF. CDR3 nucleotides: TGTGCCAGCAGTTCCCACAGGGTAGGGTTGAACACTGAAGCTTTCTTT.

V gene TRBV3-1 (or the pseudogene TRBV3-2) combines with J gene TRBJ2-4; D not resolved. Germline V gene lookup returns CDR1 LGHDT and CDR2 YNNKEL (reference sequence). V lost 0 bases, J lost 0 bases, and 9 bases lay in between. The CDR3 sequence is 16 residues long. The CDR3, as DNA: TGTGCCAGCAGCCAAGATAGTACTCTAGCCAAAAACATTCAGTACTTC. It yields the protein CASSQDSTLAKNIQYF.

This chain links TRBV6-5 with TRBJ1-1; tentative D call: TRBD1 (5 bases). Per germline, CDR1 MNHEY and CDR2 SVGAGI. V gave up 3 bases and J gave up 5 bases, with 16 bases separating them. This CDR3 has 15 amino acids. The DNA for the CDR3 is TGTGCCAGCAGTTATAGGACGAAGGGGCGAACTGAAGCTTTCTTT. It translates to CASSYRTKGRTEAFF.

The chain recombines TRBV3-1 (or the pseudogene TRBV3-2) with TRBJ1-1; D unresolved. Trimming cost V 2 bases and J 3 bases, with 7 bases left between them. Germline loops: CDR1 LGHDT, CDR2 YNNKEL (reference sequence). The CDR3 sequence is 13 residues long. This chain's CDR3 is CASSQSHYTEAFF. In nucleotides, the CDR3 is TGTGCCAGCAGCCAATCCCATTACACTGAAGCTTTCTTT.

The chain is built from TRBV6-2 or TRBV6-3 and TRBJ1-1, with D possibly being TRBD1 (6 bases). Per the germline V gene, CDR1 is MNHEY and CDR2 is SVGEGT. This CDR3 has 17 residues. Trimming cost V 0 bases and J 2 bases, with 16 bases left between them. The CDR3 protein is CASSYSIYTGLNTEAFF. In DNA form, the CDR3 reads TGTGCCAGCAGTTACTCGATCTACACAGGGCTTAACACTGAAGCTTTCTTT.

About this clone itself: The same CDR3 can be traced to other DNA sequences in this sample. The chain employs TRBV19 and TRBJ2-1, with D possibly matching TRBD1 (6 bases). Germline loops: CDR1 LNHDA, CDR2 SQIVND (reference sequence). This CDR3 is 15 amino acids long. Trimming pared 1 base from V and 1 base from J, leaving 8 bases between. The CDR3 protein is CASSIGQGSYNEQFF. Written as DNA, the CDR3 is TGTGCCAGTAGTATAGGGCAGGGGTCCTACAATGAGCAGTTCTTC.

The chain carries TRBV2 and TRBJ1-5; maybe TRBD1 (5 bases). Trimming took 6 bases from V and 6 from J, leaving 18 bases between them. The CDR3 is 15 residues long. CDR1 and CDR2 from the germline V gene are SNHLY and FYNNEI. The CDR3 DNA sequence: TGTGCCAGCAGGGTGGGGGGGGTTGTAGGTCAGCCCCAGCATTTT. It translates to CASRVGGVVGQPQHF.

This clone was recorded a few times. The gene calls are TRBV27 and TRBJ1-5; TRBD1 matches at 9 bases. The germline gives CDR1 MNHEY, CDR2 SMNVEV (reference sequence). Germline trimming cut 5 bases from V and 7 bases from J; bases unmatched to any gene: 6. This CDR3 has 14 residues. As DNA, the CDR3 is TGTGCCAGCAGTGGGGGGGACAGGGCCCAGCCCCAGCATTTT. Residues: CASSGGDRAQPQHF.

The chain uses TRBV11-2 and TRBJ1-2; weak D call: TRBD1 (6 bases). Deletions cut 2 bases from V and 0 bases from J, with 19 bases between. Per germline, CDR1 SGHAT and CDR2 FQNNGV. The CDR3 is 18 residues long. The CDR3 DNA reads as TGTGCCAGCAGCTTAAGGAGTGGGGGCTCTCCTACTAACTATGGCTACACCTTC. It yields the protein CASSLRSGGSPTNYGYTF.

This chain connects TRBV5-1 to TRBJ2-3; 7 nucleotides agree with TRBD1. The CDR3 contains 16 residues. In germline, CDR1 is SGHRS, CDR2 YFSETQ. V lost 3 bases, J lost 2 bases, and 9 bases stayed unmatched. The DNA for the CDR3 is TGCGCCAGCAGCTCGGTGACAGGGTCTAACACAGATACGCAGTATTTT. It yields the protein CASSSVTGSNTDTQYF. Using reference TRBV5-1 and TRBJ2-3 for the parts outside the CDR3, the full variable domain is KAGVTQTPRYLIKTRGQQVTLSCSPISGHRSVSWYQQTPGQGLQFLFEYFSETQRNKGNFPGRFSGRQFSNSRSEMNVSTLELGDSALYLCASSSVTGSNTDTQYFGPGTRLTVL.

The V and J genes are TRBV6-6 and TRBJ2-1; the match to TRBD1 covers 9 bases. The length of the CDR3 is 15 residues. CDR1 and CDR2 from the germline V gene are MNHNY and SVGAGI (reference sequence). After removal of 6 bases from V and 3 bases from J, the junction contained 6 bases not matched to a gene. The DNA of the CDR3 is TGTGCCAGCAGCTCGGGACAGGGTGGCTACAATGAGCAGTTCTTC. It translates to CASSSGQGGYNEQFF.

The chain recombines TRBV4-1 with TRBJ1-4; maybe TRBD1 (5 bases). This CDR3 has 15 residues. Germline loops: CDR1 MGHRA, CDR2 YSYEKL. The V end lost 6 bases, the J end lost 8 bases, and 19 bases lay between the germline ends. CDR3 coding DNA: TGCGCCAGCAGGCCGATGTTTGGGGGAGGCGAAAAACTGTTTTTT. It yields the protein CASRPMFGGGEKLFF.

This clone was seen a few times. The chain combines TRBV12-5 with TRBJ2-1; 14 bases fit TRBD2. This CDR3 spans 16 amino acids. After removal of 1 base from V and 6 bases from J, the junction contained 2 bases not matched to a gene. CDR1 and CDR2 (germline): LGHNT, FRNRAP. In nucleotides, the CDR3 is TGTGCTAGTGGTTTGGCGGGACTAGCGGGAGTCAATGAGCAGTTCTTC. Residues: CASGLAGLAGVNEQFF.

For the CDR3, the DNA is TGTGCCAGCAGCCGCGTAGGGGTCACAGATACGCAGTATTTT. It encodes CASSRVGVTDTQYF. V is TRBV7-9 and J is TRBJ2-3; a weak D match, TRBD1 (5 bases). The CDR3 totals 14 residues. Per germline, CDR1 SEHNR and CDR2 FQNEAQ (reference sequence). V was pared by 5 bases and J by 2 bases, with 11 bases between.

This rearrangement joins TRBV3-1 (or the pseudogene TRBV3-2) to TRBJ1-2; tentatively, D is TRBD1 (6 bases). This CDR3 spans 14 amino acids. Germline V gene lookup returns CDR1 LGHDT and CDR2 YNNKEL (reference sequence). Trimming pared 0 bases from V and 4 bases from J, leaving 9 bases between. The CDR3, as DNA: TGTGCCAGCAGCCAAGATGCAGGGGCCTATGGCTACACCTTC. It translates to CASSQDAGAYGYTF.

The genes are TRBV10-3 and TRBJ1-1; 7 bases map to TRBD1. V lost 6 bases, J lost 6 bases, and 10 bases stayed unmatched. This CDR3 region has 14 residues. Germline V gene sequence: CDR1 ENHRY, CDR2 SYGVKD. CDR3 residues: CAIRGTERLAEAFF. The CDR3, as DNA: TGTGCCATCAGGGGGACAGAGAGGTTAGCTGAAGCTTTCTTT.

The chain joins TRBV29-1 to TRBJ2-5; 9 nucleotides align to TRBD2. Germline V CDR1 and CDR2: SQVTM, ANQGSEA. The CDR3 consists of 16 residues. Trimming took 5 bases from V and 3 from J; bases not matched to a gene: 13. The CDR3 is CSVHSISGRREETQYF. CDR3 DNA sequence: TGCAGCGTTCACTCAATAAGCGGGAGGCGTGAAGAGACCCAGTACTTC.

The V gene is TRBV7-3, the J gene TRBJ2-3; 7 bases agree with TRBD2. Germline CDR1 is SGHTA and CDR2 is FQGTGA. This CDR3 spans 15 amino acids. J was trimmed by 2 bases and V by 6 bases; bases with no gene match: 8. This chain's CDR3 is CASSHLAEDTDTQYF. The CDR3 nucleotides read TGTGCCAGCAGTCATCTAGCGGAGGACACAGATACGCAGTATTTT.

V gene TRBV29-1 combines with J gene TRBJ2-3; TRBD1 matches at 7 bases. Germline assignment: CDR1 SQVTM and CDR2 ANQGSEA. J was trimmed by 4 bases and V by 5 bases; bases with no gene match: 3. The CDR3 runs to 12 residues. This chain's CDR3 is CSVTGAPDTQYF. The CDR3 coding sequence is TGCAGCGTTACAGGGGCTCCAGATACGCAGTATTTT.

The V gene is TRBV7-8, the J gene TRBJ2-3, with TRBD1 matching 8 bases. Germline values: CDR1 SGHVS, CDR2 FQNEAQ. Germline trimming cut 5 bases from V and 4 bases from J; bases unmatched to any gene: 5. This CDR3 is built from 14 residues. CDR3 amino acids: CASSPTQGADTQYF. Here the CDR3 DNA reads TGTGCCAGCAGCCCGACACAGGGGGCAGATACGCAGTATTTT.